Shown below are 8 T cell receptor beta chains from a single sample sequenced in a study of T cells in Graves' hyperthyroidism and ophthalmopathy. TCR beta CDR3 regions were amplified from RNA. Primed by the HTBI set, a first-round RT-PCR was run on the TCR CDR3. TCRdb reprocessed the multiplex PCR reads with MiXCR, giving one entry per CDR3 protein. Here the sample spans 500,000 to 750,000 distinct CDR3 sequences, 11% to 15% being singletons. The sequenced sample was blood. Receptor source: a woman between 18 and 29 years old with Graves' ophthalmopathy.

The chain combines TRBV25-1 with TRBJ1-2, with D hard to call. The CDR3 length is 13 residues. V dropped 1 base and J dropped 2 bases, with 5 bases sitting between them. Germline V gene data show CDR1 as MGHDK and CDR2 as SYGVNS. The CDR3 DNA reads TGTGCCAGCAGTGAATCTGACAACTATGGCTACACCTTC. Its protein is CASSESDNYGYTF.

V is TRBV20-1 and J is TRBJ2-3; the D is unclear. V lost 4 bases to trimming and J lost 0 bases, with 11 bases between them. Germline assignment: CDR1 DFQATT and CDR2 SNEGSKA (reference sequence). CDR3 length: 14 amino acids. The chain's CDR3 is CSATRAYSTDTQYF. The DNA of the CDR3 is TGCAGTGCTACCAGAGCGTATAGCACAGATACGCAGTATTTT.

This clonotype was recorded at least ten times. This chain connects TRBV29-1 to TRBJ2-7; D is undetermined. The CDR3 spans 13 residues. V gave up 0 bases and J gave up 3 bases, with 9 bases separating them. The V gene's germline CDR1 is SQVTM and CDR2 ANQGSEA. DNA of the CDR3: TGCAGCGTTGAAGACAGTCAGGTCTACGAGCAGTACTTC. Its translation is CSVEDSQVYEQYF.

This clonotype was observed many times. The genes are TRBV12-3 or TRBV12-4 and TRBJ2-2; TRBD2 aligns across 7 bases. V shed 6 bases and J 3 bases; nucleotides not matched to a gene: 4. This CDR3 is 14 amino acids long. The CDR3 DNA sequence: TGTGCCAGCAGCCCAGCGGGATACACCGGGGAGCTGTTTTTT. Translation: CASSPAGYTGELFF.

This clonotype was counted a few times. The rearrangement links TRBV5-4 to TRBJ2-2; possible D gene TRBD2, 6 bases. Germline-derived CDR1 and CDR2 are SGHNT and YYREEE (reference sequence). Trimming shortened V by 7 bases and J by 3 bases, and 7 bases separated the two germline ends. The CDR3 is made up of 12 amino acids. CDR3 loop: CASGRHTGELFF. Written as DNA, the CDR3 is TGTGCCAGCGGGAGGCACACCGGGGAGCTGTTTTTT.

The chain employs TRBV5-1 and TRBJ2-3; a possible D gene is TRBD2 (6 bases). The V gene lost 2 bases and the J gene lost 6 bases, with 16 bases spanning the gap. CDR1 is SGHRS and CDR2 is YFSETQ in the germline V gene. The CDR3 covers 15 residues. The CDR3 coding sequence is TGCGCCAGCAGCTTAGGTCAGGGACTCAAGGATACGCAGTATTTT. It is translated as CASSLGQGLKDTQYF.

This clonotype was recorded many times. V is TRBV12-3 or TRBV12-4 and J is TRBJ1-5; no clear D. There are 11 residues in the CDR3. With 2 bases removed from V and 6 bases from J, the gap between germline ends came to 2 bases. The CDR3 region is CASSLTQPQHF. CDR3 in DNA: TGTGCCAGCAGTTTAACTCAGCCCCAGCATTTT.

This clonotype was counted at least ten times. The CDR3 DNA reads as TGTGCCAGCAGCCAAGATGACCAGGCCTACGAGCAGTACTTC. It specifies CASSQDDQAYEQYF. The chain joins TRBV3-1 to TRBJ2-7; unclear D gene. V was cut by 0 bases and J by 2 bases, with 8 bases left in between. Germline V lookup: CDR1 LGHDT, CDR2 YNNKEL (reference sequence). This CDR3 spans 14 amino acids.